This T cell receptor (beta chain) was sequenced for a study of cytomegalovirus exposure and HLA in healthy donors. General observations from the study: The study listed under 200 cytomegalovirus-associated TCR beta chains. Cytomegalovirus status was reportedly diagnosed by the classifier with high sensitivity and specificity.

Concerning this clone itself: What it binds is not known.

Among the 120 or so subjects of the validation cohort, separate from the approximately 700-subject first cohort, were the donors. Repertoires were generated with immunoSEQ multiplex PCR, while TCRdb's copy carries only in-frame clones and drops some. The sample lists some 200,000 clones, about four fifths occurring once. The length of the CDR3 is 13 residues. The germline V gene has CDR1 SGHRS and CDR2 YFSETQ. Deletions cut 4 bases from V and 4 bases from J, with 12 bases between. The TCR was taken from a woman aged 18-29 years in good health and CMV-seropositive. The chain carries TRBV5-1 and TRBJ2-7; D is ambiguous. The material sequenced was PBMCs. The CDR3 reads CASSETYGYEQYF. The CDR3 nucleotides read TGCGCCAGCAGCGAGACGTACGGGTACGAGCAGTACTTC. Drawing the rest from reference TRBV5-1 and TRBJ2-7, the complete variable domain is KAGVTQTPRYLIKTRGQQVTLSCSPISGHRSVSWYQQTPGQGLQFLFEYFSETQRNKGNFPGRFSGRQFSNSRSEMNVSTLELGDSALYLCASSETYGYEQYFGPGTRLTVT.